This TCR beta chain was captured by sequencing in a study of shared clonotypes between healthy human individuals. Study observations and caveats: Naive CD4 clonotypes overlapped across a few donors at roughly 5%.

The trim removed 2 bases at V and 6 bases at J, leaving 13 bases unmatched. The length of the CDR3 is 17 residues. Germline loops: CDR1 SGHRS, CDR2 YFSETQ. Notes on this clone: Its specificity is not known.

TCRdb's copy holds only in-frame clones and misses some; the assay was immunoSEQ multiplex PCR. The sample holds some 1,100,000 clones; 78% are singletons and the top ten take approximately 0.52%. Sequenced material: memory CD4+ T cells from PBMCs. Subset given: CD45RA-negative fraction. The V gene is TRBV5-1, the J gene TRBJ2-1; 8 bases are shared with TRBD2. This clonotype was obtained from a young man in good health. Some clones in this sample may be carry-over from other donors' samples. CDR3 sequence (DNA): TGCGCCAGCAGCTTACAACTAGCGGACTCCTTTTCCAATGAGCAGTTCTTC. The encoded protein is CASSLQLADSFSNEQFF.